The 23 T cell receptor beta chains below were found in one sample sequenced in a study of CD8+CD57+ T cells in acquired aplastic anemia (dated by TCRdb to the late 2010s). TCRdb shows the sequencer as Illumina HiSeq 2000. Genomic DNA served as template for TCR beta VDJ combination and CDR3 sequence profiling. TCRdb ran its own pipeline on the public reads, namely fastp trimming at Q25 and MiXCR clone calling, and kept in-frame beta chains. Each entry is one CDR3 protein sequence, shown with its most common DNA and genes. Present in this sample are 150,000 to 200,000 distinct CDR3 sequences, 50% to 75% of which were seen just once. The top ten constitute around 45% of the sample. Sequencing used sorted CD4+, CD8+, or CD8+CD57+ T cells (not recorded which) from PBMCs. These receptors originate from a human donor in good health.

This clonotype occurred many times. This chain joins TRBV19 and TRBJ1-1, with TRBD1 matching 7 bases. The CDR3 has 13 amino acids. Germline trimming cut 7 bases from V and 3 bases from J; bases unmatched to any gene: 5. Germline CDR1 LNHDA, CDR2 SQIVND (reference sequence). This CDR3 is CASNDRVDTEAFF. In nucleotides, the CDR3 is TGTGCCAGTAACGACAGGGTAGACACTGAAGCTTTCTTT.

V and J are TRBV20-1 and TRBJ1-2; no clear D. Looked up from germline, CDR1 is DFQATT and CDR2 is SNEGSKA (reference sequence). V dropped 0 bases and J dropped 0 bases, with 11 bases sitting between them. This CDR3 contains 15 residues. Here the CDR3 reads CSARDEGSSNYGYTF. CDR3 bases: TGCAGTGCTAGAGATGAAGGAAGCTCTAACTATGGCTACACCTTC.

This clonotype came up a few times. The V gene is TRBV7-9, the J gene TRBJ1-2, with 10 bases that match TRBD1. The CDR3 spans 16 residues. V gave up 8 bases and J gave up 7 bases; unmatched junction bases: 16. Germline CDR1 SEHNR, CDR2 FQNEAQ (reference sequence). Written as DNA, the CDR3 is TGTGCCAGCCGCAAGGGGACAGGGGTTCCTCTTGGTGGCTACACCTTC. It yields the protein CASRKGTGVPLGGYTF.

This clonotype was detected once. The V gene is TRBV15, the J gene TRBJ1-1; D call uncertain. The V gene lost 0 bases and the J gene lost 2 bases, with 13 bases spanning the gap. CDR3 size: 16 residues. CDR1 LNHNV and CDR2 YYDKDF come from the germline V gene (reference sequence). CDR3 in amino acids: CATSRDRMLLNTEAFF. In DNA form, the CDR3 reads TGTGCCACCAGCAGAGATCGAATGCTGCTCAACACTGAAGCTTTCTTT.

This clonotype was observed many times. This chain uses TRBV9 with TRBJ2-7; 9 positions agree with TRBD1. V lost 3 bases, J lost 7 bases, and 2 bases stayed unmatched. Looked up from germline, CDR1 is SGDLS and CDR2 is YYNGEE. The CDR3 loop spans 12 amino acids. The CDR3 DNA reads TGTGCCAGCAGCGGGACAGGGGTTGAGCAGTACTTC. Its translation: CASSGTGVEQYF.

The rearrangement joins TRBV19 to TRBJ1-5, with TRBD1 matching over 7 bases. The CDR3 extends over 15 amino acids. Germline assignment: CDR1 LNHDA and CDR2 SQIVND (reference sequence). V lost 5 bases to trimming and J lost 2 bases; unmatched junction nucleotides: 6. The CDR3 DNA reads TGTGCCAGTAGTTGGCAGGGGGTAGGCAATCAGCCCCAGCATTTT. It translates to CASSWQGVGNQPQHF.

The CDR3 region is CASSLAAGATEAFF. The CDR3 nucleotides read TGTGCCAGCAGCTTAGCAGCAGGGGCCACTGAAGCTTTCTTT. This chain connects TRBV7-2 to TRBJ1-1, with D maybe TRBD1 (6 bases). The CDR3 has 14 amino acids. Germline CDR1 reads SGHTA; CDR2 reads FQGNSA. V was cut by 0 bases and J by 4 bases, with 9 bases left in between.

The V gene is TRBV20-1, the J gene TRBJ1-2; D gene uncertain. The germline CDR1 and CDR2 sequences are DFQATT and SNEGSKA (reference sequence). Between the trimmed V and J ends, which lost 7 bases and 6 bases, there was a span of 12 bases. The CDR3 covers 11 residues. The CDR3 nucleotides are TGCAGTGGTGGACGCGGGGATGGCTACACCTTC. Translation: CSGGRGDGYTF.

This clonotype was seen a single time. The J gene is TRBJ1-2, the V gene TRBV5-6; 9 nucleotides line up with TRBD1. V was pared by 1 base and J by 4 bases, with 8 bases of the junction left unmatched. Germline V gene lookup returns CDR1 SGHDT and CDR2 YYEEEE. The CDR3 consists of 16 residues. The CDR3 coding sequence is TGTGCCAGCAGCTTGCCTACAGGGGGCTTGTCCTATGGCTACACCTTC. Translating gives CASSLPTGGLSYGYTF.

CDR3 region: CATSRGPEEKLFF. The DNA for the CDR3 is TGTGCCACCAGCAGAGGGCCAGAGGAAAAACTGTTTTTT. The genes are TRBV15 and TRBJ1-4; D gene ambiguous. The CDR3 spans 13 residues. CDR1 is LNHNV, CDR2 YYDKDF, per germline (reference sequence). Trimming took 1 base from V and 8 from J, leaving 8 bases between them.

J is TRBJ2-7 and V is TRBV7-2; 10 bases fit TRBD2. This CDR3 region has 15 residues. The germline gives CDR1 SGHTA, CDR2 FQGNSA. J was trimmed by 2 bases and V by 2 bases; bases with no gene match: 3. The CDR3 DNA is TGTGCCAGCAGCTTAACTAGCGGGACCACCTACGAGCAGTACTTC. It specifies CASSLTSGTTYEQYF.

With respect to this clonotype: Its ends do not fully match the called genes, so a read error is possible. The chain employs TRBV4-3 and TRBJ2-3; 7 bases map to TRBD1. The CDR3 spans 17 residues. Germline lookup yields CDR1 LGHNA and CDR2 YSLEER. The CDR3 nucleotides read TGCGCCGGCAGCCAACGACAGGGTCCAAGGCCCACAGATACGCAGTATTTT. Its protein product is CAGSQRQGPRPTDTQYF.

This clonotype has more than one count but fewer than ten. This chain joins TRBV11-2 and TRBJ2-7, with D possibly being TRBD1 (7 bases). The length of the CDR3 is 11 residues. Trimming pared 8 bases from V and 6 bases from J, leaving 11 bases between. The germline V gene encodes CDR1 SGHAT and CDR2 FQNNGV. In DNA form, the CDR3 reads TGTGCCAGCCAGGGGGGCAGCGAGCAGTACTTC. Translation: CASQGGSEQYF.

This clonotype was recorded at least ten times. This sequence joins TRBV12-3 or TRBV12-4 and TRBJ2-5; D remains ambiguous. V was clipped by 2 bases and J by 0 bases, with 4 bases between them. The CDR3 loop spans 13 amino acids. The CDR3 sequence is CASSLYNQETQYF. The DNA for the CDR3 is TGTGCCAGCAGTTTATATAACCAAGAGACCCAGTACTTC.

This clonotype was counted only a few times. The chain joins TRBV20-1 to TRBJ2-7; TRBD1 matches at 7 bases. Per germline, CDR1 DFQATT and CDR2 SNEGSKA (reference sequence). This CDR3 comprises 15 residues. The V segment lost 0 bases and the J segment 1 base; nucleotides outside the gene matches: 6. The CDR3 protein is CSARDDREESYEQYF. The CDR3, as DNA: TGCAGTGCTAGAGACGACAGGGAAGAGTCCTACGAGCAGTACTTC.

The V call is TRBV5-1, the J call TRBJ2-3, with D possibly TRBD2 on 6 matching bases. In germline, CDR1 is SGHRS, CDR2 YFSETQ. This CDR3 contains 15 residues. With 3 bases removed from V and 3 bases from J, the gap between germline ends came to 14 bases. The CDR3 region is CASSSGTGRTDTQYF. CDR3 coding DNA: TGCGCCAGCAGCTCCGGGACTGGGAGGACAGATACGCAGTATTTT.

This clonotype occurred many times. The rearrangement joins TRBV12-5 to TRBJ2-7; D perhaps matches TRBD2 (5 bases). CDR3 length: 13 residues. V shed 5 bases and J shed 4 bases, with 12 bases lying between them. The germline gives CDR1 LGHNT, CDR2 FRNRAP. The DNA for the CDR3 is TGTGCTAGTGGTACCGGGATTACATACGAGCAGTACTTC. Encoded protein: CASGTGITYEQYF.

The table lists this clonotype with many counts. The chain has TRBV4-1 and TRBJ1-6, with 9 nucleotides matching TRBD1. V was pared by 0 bases and J by 9 bases, with 6 bases of the junction left unmatched. The CDR3 contains 16 residues. CDR1 and CDR2 from the germline V gene are MGHRA and YSYEKL. CDR3 nucleotide sequence: TGCGCCAGCAGCCAAGACGGGACAGGGAATGTTTCACCCCTCCACTTT. Translation: CASSQDGTGNVSPLHF.

The chain employs TRBV3-2 and TRBJ1-1; the table's D call, TRBD1, has no DNA check behind it. TRBV3-2 is flagged as a pseudogene. This CDR3 has 17 amino acids. The DNA for the CDR3 is TGTGCCAGCAGCCAACCCTCCTCTTGGCAGACAGGCTATGAAGCTTTCTTT. Translating it yields CASSQPSSWQTGYEAFF.

The V and J genes are TRBV20-1 and TRBJ2-1, with 8 bases lining up with TRBD2. The CDR3 loop spans 20 amino acids. Germline CDR1 DFQATT, CDR2 SNEGSKA (reference sequence). The V gene end was trimmed by 1 base and the J gene end by 2 bases; junction bases not matched to a gene: 19. The CDR3 spells CSARAYPTTTSGTTYNEQFF. Written as DNA, the CDR3 is TGCAGTGCTAGAGCTTACCCTACAACAACTAGCGGTACTACCTACAATGAGCAGTTCTTC.

The DNA of the CDR3 is TGCAGCGTTGACCACCAGGGCAGTGACTACACCTTC. It translates to CSVDHQGSDYTF. The chain uses TRBV29-1 and TRBJ1-2, with D tentatively TRBD1 (5 bases). CDR1 SQVTM and CDR2 ANQGSEA come from the germline V gene. Between the trimmed V and J ends, which lost 3 bases and 10 bases, there was a span of 15 bases. CDR3 length: 12 amino acids.

The J gene is TRBJ2-5, the V gene TRBV12-3 or TRBV12-4; no firm D call. Trimming left V 6 bases short and J 0 bases short, with 11 bases between. The CDR3 is 14 residues long. The chain's CDR3 is CASSSLGYQETQYF. The CDR3 bases are TGTGCCAGCAGCTCCCTAGGGTACCAAGAGACCCAGTACTTC.

The chain has TRBV10-1 and TRBJ2-7; D ambiguous. Trimming cost V 0 bases and J 2 bases, with 5 bases left between them. The CDR3 sequence is 13 residues long. Germline values: CDR1 WNHNN, CDR2 SYGVQD (reference sequence). In DNA form, the CDR3 reads TGCGCCAGCAGTGAGTCGGCAGCCTACGAGCAGTACTTC. Translating gives CASSESAAYEQYF.